Shown below are 18 T cell receptor beta chains from a single sample sequenced in a study of PD-1 blockade in classical Hodgkin lymphoma. Time point meaning: cycle 4 day 1 (C4D1), after five to seven weeks of nivolumab. Brentuximab vedotin exposure varied among the patients, all of whom had relapsed after autologous stem cell transplantation. This table comes from immunoSEQ multiplex PCR, and its TCRdb copy is limited to in-frame clones, with some not included. The table lists roughly 100,000 clones, over 75% of them singletons. The sequencing here drew on peripheral blood mononuclear cells (PBMCs), taken before the fourth cycle of nivolumab. The receptor set was obtained from a human donor with classical Hodgkin lymphoma.

J is TRBJ2-2 and V is TRBV5-4, with unresolved D. The V end was cut by 0 bases, the J end by 0 bases, with 9 bases between. In germline, CDR1 is SGHNT, CDR2 YYREEE (reference sequence). CDR3 length equals 16 residues. The CDR3 region has the DNA TGTGCCAGCAGCTTGGTTCACCAGACGAACACCGGGGAGCTGTTTTTT. As protein: CASSLVHQTNTGELFF.

In regard to this clone: It is unclear where the CDR3 begins or ends on the DNA, so no DNA is shown, and the CDR3 is as TCRdb lists it. This chain uses TRBV10-3 with TRBJ1-2. Germline lookup yields CDR1 ENHRY and CDR2 SYGVKD. The CDR3 is 15 amino acids long, termini counted. CDR3 region: CAISERGSSSGGYTF.

The V and J genes are TRBV30 and TRBJ2-2; a weak D match, TRBD2 (6 bases). The CDR3 is 14 amino acids. Germline loops: CDR1 GTSNPN, CDR2 SVGIG (reference sequence). Trimming stripped 5 bases from V and 2 bases from J, with 12 bases between. CDR3 coding DNA: TGTGCCTGGTCCCGGGACTTCAACACCGGGGAGCTGTTTTTT. The encoded protein is CAWSRDFNTGELFF.

The chain recombines TRBV5-1 with TRBJ2-1; TRBD2 aligns across 7 bases. The CDR3 is made up of 20 amino acids. Looked up from germline, CDR1 is SGHRS and CDR2 is YFSETQ. V trimming: 3 bases; J trimming: 0 bases; junction bases outside the gene matches: 18. This chain's CDR3 is CASSSKSASGGHSSYNEQFF. CDR3 in DNA: TGCGCCAGCAGCTCAAAGTCGGCGTCGGGGGGTCATAGCTCCTACAATGAGCAGTTCTTC.

The chain couples TRBV10-3 to TRBJ2-7, with a possible D match to TRBD1 (6 bases). The germline V and J ends were trimmed by 10 bases and 0 bases, with 19 bases remaining between them. The germline V gene has CDR1 ENHRY and CDR2 SYGVKD. The CDR3 length is 15 residues. The CDR3 DNA sequence: TGTGCCAGCACCAGGGTGGGGGCGAGCTCCTACGAGCAGTACTTC. Protein sequence: CASTRVGASSYEQYF.

The V gene is TRBV5-6, the J gene TRBJ1-6, with TRBD1 as a possible D gene (6 bases). CDR1 and CDR2 (germline): SGHDT, YYEEEE. The CDR3 has 14 amino acids. V gave up 2 bases and J gave up 4 bases, with 7 bases separating them. CDR3 sequence reads: CASSLGQYNSPLHF. The CDR3 DNA reads as TGTGCCAGCAGCTTAGGACAGTATAATTCACCCCTCCACTTT.

The V and J genes are TRBV4-1 and TRBJ1-1; 7 bases are a match to TRBD1. J lost 2 bases, V lost 4 bases, and 10 bases had no gene match. This CDR3 has 16 residues. Germline CDR1 MGHRA, CDR2 YSYEKL. CDR3 amino acids: CASSPIGRDSNTEAFF. In DNA, the CDR3 is TGCGCCAGCAGCCCCATCGGTCGGGACAGTAACACTGAAGCTTTCTTT.

The genes are TRBV27 and TRBJ2-1, with TRBD1 matching over 7 bases. CDR1 MNHEY and CDR2 SMNVEV come from the germline V gene (reference sequence). CDR3 length equals 13 residues. J lost 9 bases, V lost 8 bases, and 10 bases had no gene match. The DNA for the CDR3 is TGTGCCAGCCTTACAGGGGACCCCGGTGAGCAGTTCTTC. This translates into CASLTGDPGEQFF.

V usage is TRBV27 and J usage is TRBJ1-3; TRBD1 is a possible D gene (6 bases). CDR1 is MNHEY, CDR2 SMNVEV, per germline (reference sequence). The CDR3 covers 16 residues. V lost 0 bases, J lost 0 bases, and 9 bases lay in between. The CDR3 loop is CASSLSHRASGNTIYF. DNA of the CDR3: TGTGCCAGCAGTTTATCGCACAGGGCCTCTGGAAACACCATATATTTT.

The chain employs TRBV27 and TRBJ1-1, with 9 bases that match TRBD1. Germline CDR1 reads MNHEY; CDR2 reads SMNVEV (reference sequence). This CDR3 is 17 amino acids long. V dropped 3 bases and J dropped 4; count of bases not matched to a gene: 12. CDR3 coding DNA: TGTGCCAGCAGTTTTTCTTTATTCAGACAGGGGGTCACTGAAGCTTTCTTT. This translates into CASSFSLFRQGVTEAFF.

J is TRBJ1-2 and V is TRBV6-5; D gene ambiguous. The ends were cut back, 0 bases at V and 3 bases at J, with 11 bases in the middle. Germline V CDR1 and CDR2: MNHEY, SVGAGI. There are 15 residues in the CDR3. The CDR3 DNA reads TGTGCCAGCAGTTACTCCCCCGATCCCTACTATGGCTACACCTTC. This codes for CASSYSPDPYYGYTF.

This clone was counted many times. V usage is TRBV11-3 and J usage is TRBJ1-6, with D uncertain. In germline, CDR1 is SGHNT, CDR2 YENEEA. CDR3 size: 14 residues. V dropped 5 bases and J dropped 6 bases, with 11 bases sitting between them. CDR3 DNA sequence: TGTGCCAGCAGCCTCAGTGCCATTAATTCACCCCTCCACTTT. This codes for CASSLSAINSPLHF.

This clone was recorded a few times. The chain links TRBV27 to TRBJ1-5; no definite D call. The CDR3 spans 15 residues. Trimming took 3 bases from V and 7 from J, leaving 16 bases between them. CDR1 MNHEY and CDR2 SMNVEV come from the germline V gene (reference sequence). CDR3 coding DNA: TGTGCCAGCAGTTTGAGGGTGAGCGCATCCCAGCCCCAGCATTTT. It specifies CASSLRVSASQPQHF.

The DNA for the CDR3 is TGCGCCAGCAGCCAAGAGCGAGCGGGGGACCGGAATGAGCAGTTCTTC. Translation gives CASSQERAGDRNEQFF. The V and J genes are TRBV4-1 and TRBJ2-1; 8 bases align to TRBD2. J gave up 7 bases and V 0 bases, and 8 bases lay outside the gene matches. Germline loops: CDR1 MGHRA, CDR2 YSYEKL. The CDR3 has 16 amino acids.

This chain links TRBV7-2 with TRBJ2-7, with D perhaps assigned TRBD1 or TRBD2 (5 bases each). Per the germline V gene, CDR1 is SGHTA and CDR2 is FQGNSA. CDR3 length equals 14 residues. V was trimmed by 3 bases and J by 5 bases, leaving 14 bases between them. DNA of the CDR3: TGTGCCAGCAGCTTCAGAAGAGGGGAGAACGAGCAGTACTTC. It encodes CASSFRRGENEQYF.

The J gene is TRBJ1-1, the V gene TRBV7-3; possibly TRBD1 for D (6 bases). Deletions cut 4 bases from V and 8 bases from J, with 14 bases between. The germline CDR1 and CDR2 sequences are SGHTA and FQGTGA. The CDR3 spans 13 residues. CDR3 sequence: CASSSAPGTEAFF. The CDR3 nucleotides read TGTGCCAGCAGCTCCGCTCCGGGGACAGAAGCTTTCTTT.

The genes are TRBV6-6 and TRBJ2-2; no clear D. The V end was cut by 7 bases, the J end by 2 bases, with 2 bases between. Germline V gives CDR1 MNHNY, CDR2 SVGAGI (reference sequence). The CDR3 length is 11 residues. CDR3 nucleotide sequence: TGTGCCAGCATTAACACCGGGGAGCTGTTTTTT. This gives the protein CASINTGELFF.

The genes are TRBV25-1 and TRBJ2-5, with 8 bases aligning to TRBD1. V shed 1 base and J 5 bases; nucleotides not matched to a gene: 6. The CDR3 has 15 residues. Germline V gives CDR1 MGHDK, CDR2 SYGVNS. CDR3 in DNA: TGTGCCAGCAGTGAATCCGACAGGGGCGGGGAGACCCAGTACTTC. As protein: CASSESDRGGETQYF.